The 3 T cell receptor beta chains below come from one sample, sequenced in a study of shared clonotypes between healthy human individuals. Here immunoSEQ multiplex PCR was the method, and the copy in TCRdb shows in-frame clones only, minus some. The sample has about 330,000 clones; roughly 70% are singletons. The material sequenced was memory CD4+ T cells sorted from blood. The subset was: CD45RA-negative fraction. Every receptor here comes from a man aged 25-40 years in good health.

V and J are TRBV18 and TRBJ2-7; TRBD1 is a possible D gene (6 bases). Trimming took 6 bases from V and 2 from J, leaving 17 bases between them. CDR1 is KGHSH and CDR2 is LQKENI in the germline V gene. The CDR3 loop spans 15 amino acids. CDR3 sequence (DNA): TGTGCCAGCTCCCTCAAAACAGGGTCCGCCTACGAGCAGTACTTC. This codes for CASSLKTGSAYEQYF.

The chain has TRBV19 and TRBJ1-2, with TRBD1 matching over 7 bases. V was clipped by 8 bases and J by 6 bases; unmatched bases: 15. The length of the CDR3 is 15 residues. Germline V gene sequence: CDR1 LNHDA, CDR2 SQIVND (reference sequence). As DNA, the CDR3 is TGTGCCAGTCGGGGGACAGACCGATTTAAGGATGGCTACACCTTC. As protein: CASRGTDRFKDGYTF.

The chain employs TRBV6-1 and TRBJ1-5, with 7 bases matching TRBD1. Germline V gene sequence: CDR1 MNHNS, CDR2 SASEGT. This CDR3 spans 15 amino acids. The V gene end was trimmed by 4 bases and the J gene end by 6 bases; junction bases not matched to a gene: 9. The CDR3 sequence: CASSGQQGWGQPQHF. The CDR3 region has the DNA TGTGCCAGCAGTGGTCAACAGGGGTGGGGTCAGCCCCAGCATTTT.